This T cell receptor beta chain was profiled in a study of cytomegalovirus exposure and HLA in healthy donors. This clone showed up just once. Its antigen is not known. From germline, CDR1 is LNHDA and CDR2 SQIVND (reference sequence). The CDR3 consists of 14 residues. J lost 3 bases, V lost 5 bases, and 7 bases had no gene match. Overall study findings and caveats: In a later analysis, the majority of CMV-associated beta chains seemingly showed HLA restriction. Sequencing probably produced one cluster of sequence variants that were highly shared. Per a prior analysis, the majority of TCR beta V segments were productive roughly 87% or roughly 30% of the time.

The PCR had 60 Vbeta and 13 Jbeta primers. TCRdb's table, derived via immunoSEQ multiplex PCR, lists solely in-frame clones and lacks some. The sample shows more than 150,000 clones, less than 90% of them seen only once. V gene TRBV19 combines with J gene TRBJ2-7, with 7 bases lining up with TRBD2. Sequenced material: PBMCs. The TCR sequence derives from a girl under three years old in good health and CMV-seronegative. The CDR3 region is CASSYGAGVYEQYF. In nucleotides, the CDR3 is TGTGCCAGTAGTTACGGTGCGGGGGTCTACGAGCAGTACTTC.